This TCR beta chain was profiled in a study of T cells in pancreatic ductal adenocarcinoma. Study-wide points: Compared with tumor, blood showed more total productive templates and around 8-fold more clonotypes. The resected pancreatic cancer cohort was biased toward the minority with early-stage disease. Tumor and blood clonality did not differ significantly, about 0.1 versus 0.065. Tumor-versus-blood clonality comparisons may be biased toward lower tumor diversity.

Surgery without prior neoadjuvant therapy was the treatment of the selected pancreatic ductal adenocarcinoma patients. Assay used: immunoSEQ multiplex PCR; TCRdb lists only in-frame clones, some missing. The top ten clones hold around 2.1% of a sample with tens of thousands of clones, around 94% of them seen once. Trimming cost V 1 base and J 1 base, with 10 bases left between them. In germline, CDR1 is LNHDA, CDR2 SQIVND (reference sequence). The CDR3 is made up of 15 amino acids. A remark on this clone: Its antigen is as yet unknown.

The specimen was PBMCs. The chain carries TRBV19 and TRBJ1-1; no reliable D call. This receptor was identified in a human donor with pancreatic ductal adenocarcinoma. The CDR3 sequence: CASSIVAYQNTEAFF. In nucleotides, the CDR3 is TGTGCCAGTAGTATAGTGGCTTACCAGAACACTGAAGCTTTCTTT.